This paragraph covers one T cell receptor (beta chain) sequence. The sample belongs to a study of Ad26.COV2.S vaccination and SARS-CoV-2 variants. On the study more broadly: In the study, Ad26.COV2.S was injected intramuscularly once, or twice 56 days apart.

Treatment: around 19 received Ad26.COV2.S at low or high dose, single or two shots; several received placebo; per-sample allocation not given. Day 63 after the first vaccine or placebo injection was the time point for sampling. CDR1 SGHNT and CDR2 YYREEE come from the germline V gene (reference sequence). There are 13 residues in the CDR3. The ends were cut back, 5 bases at V and 8 bases at J, with 11 bases in the middle. Repertoires were generated with immunoSEQ multiplex PCR, while TCRdb's copy carries only in-frame clones and drops some. The data contain 400,000 to 500,000 clones, about 88% of them singletons.

The TCR was taken from a person between 18 and 65 years old who received the Ad26.COV2.S COVID-19 vaccine or a placebo. The chain uses TRBV5-4 and TRBJ1-6, with unresolved D. The sample was peripheral blood, taken in a trial of Ad26.COV2.S vaccine versus placebo. The CDR3: CASRSETDSPLHF. The CDR3 DNA is TGTGCCAGCAGGTCAGAAACAGATTCACCCCTCCACTTT.